This TCR beta chain came from a study of blood T cells in healthy people across ages. This clonotype was counted at least ten times. The antigen is undetermined. Study outcomes and limitations: Higher diversity and more naive CD4+ cells were features of long-lived donors, compared to aged donors.

The CDR3 sequence is 17 residues long. Trimming took 6 bases from V and 5 from J; bases not matched to a gene: 8. The germline V gene encodes CDR1 SGHAT and CDR2 FQNNGV. A sample-barcoded 5' primer and a J-beta primer mix were used in a second PCR of roughly 7 to 12 cycles. TCRdb recomputed calls from the 5' RACE reads with MiXCR, one row per CDR3 protein. The sample includes around 620,000 distinct CDR3 sequences, roughly a quarter of them seen just once. This receptor was obtained from a woman in her seventies in good health. Sequences were obtained from blood. The chain couples TRBV11-2 to TRBJ2-2, with 14 positions matching TRBD2. This chain's CDR3 is CASRTGLAGGITGELFF. The CDR3 DNA reads TGTGCCAGCAGAACCGGACTAGCGGGGGGCATAACCGGGGAGCTGTTTTTT.